Listed below are T cell receptor beta chains from one sample, sequenced in a study of metastatic and nonmetastatic thyroid tumors. TCRdb re-analyzed the PCR reads using MiXCR. The sample includes 75,000 to 95,000 clones, 10% to 15% of them seen just once. The sequencing input was blood. The receptor set was obtained from a female donor with papillary thyroid cancer or a benign thyroid nodule (not recorded which). Some clones in this sample may be carry-over from other donors' samples. CDR3s include the opening cysteine and the closing phenylalanine or tryptophan. Fields, in order: D gene, V gene, clone size, J gene, CDR3 protein, CDR3 DNA. D genes are given only for firm matches. Clone size is not always given. Where it is, it says once, few, many or a class for expanded clones.

d_call: TRBD1
v_call: TRBV6-2/TRBV6-3
clone_size: few
j_call: TRBJ2-7
cdr3_aa: CASSYSDRVYEQYF
cdr3_nt: TGTGCCAGCAGTTACTCCGACAGGGTCTACGAGCAGTACTTC

d_call: .
v_call: TRBV28
clone_size: few
j_call: TRBJ2-6
cdr3_aa: CASSPLAGGLASGANVLTF
cdr3_nt: TGTGCCAGCAGTCCACTAGCCGGGGGGCTAGCCTCTGGGGCCAACGTCCTGACTTTC

d_call: .
v_call: TRBV27
clone_size: .
j_call: TRBJ2-6
cdr3_aa: CASSFTPGANFLTF
cdr3_nt: TGTGCCAGCAGTTTTACCCCTGGGGCCAACTTCCTGACTTTC

d_call: .
v_call: TRBV11-3
clone_size: many
j_call: TRBJ2-3
cdr3_aa: CASSSGRYTDTQYF
cdr3_nt: TGTGCCAGCAGCTCGGGAAGGTATACAGATACGCAGTATTTT

d_call: .
v_call: TRBV9
clone_size: .
j_call: TRBJ2-7
cdr3_aa: CTSSVGMVAVSYEQYF
cdr3_nt: TGTACCAGCAGCGTAGGTATGGTAGCTGTTTCCTACGAGCAGTACTTC

d_call: TRBD2
v_call: TRBV5-1
clone_size: many
j_call: TRBJ2-5
cdr3_aa: CASSPGLAGGPTRETQYF
cdr3_nt: TGCGCCAGCAGCCCCGGACTAGCGGGAGGGCCGACTAGGGAGACCCAGTACTTC

d_call: .
v_call: TRBV6-1
clone_size: many
j_call: TRBJ1-1
cdr3_aa: CASTLGWGFGTEAFF
cdr3_nt: TGTGCCAGCACCTTGGGGTGGGGGTTTGGCACTGAAGCTTTCTTT

d_call: TRBD1
v_call: TRBV6-2/TRBV6-3
clone_size: many
j_call: TRBJ2-3
cdr3_aa: CASSSTGGPPSGTQYF
cdr3_nt: TGTGCCAGCAGTTCAACAGGGGGACCCCCCTCGGGTACGCAGTATTTT

d_call: .
v_call: TRBV6-2/TRBV6-3
clone_size: many
j_call: TRBJ2-1
cdr3_aa: CASSYATRYNEQFF
cdr3_nt: TGTGCCAGCAGTTATGCCACCCGGTACAATGAGCAGTTCTTC

d_call: .
v_call: TRBV5-1
clone_size: many
j_call: TRBJ2-1
cdr3_aa: CASSLIRGRSHNEQFF
cdr3_nt: TGCGCCAGCAGCCTGATTAGGGGTCGGTCCCACAATGAGCAGTTCTTC

d_call: .
v_call: TRBV5-1
clone_size: .
j_call: TRBJ2-5
cdr3_aa: CASGLGTRGSWETQYF
cdr3_nt: TGCGCCAGCGGCTTGGGTACGAGAGGGAGTTGGGAGACCCAGTACTTC

d_call: .
v_call: TRBV12-3/TRBV12-4
clone_size: few
j_call: TRBJ1-2
cdr3_aa: CASTDGGAQSYGYTF
cdr3_nt: TGTGCCAGCACCGATGGCGGGGCGCAGTCATATGGCTACACCTTC

d_call: .
v_call: TRBV20-1
clone_size: many
j_call: TRBJ2-5
cdr3_aa: CSARDPRGPMETQYF
cdr3_nt: TGCAGTGCTAGAGATCCTAGGGGCCCTATGGAGACCCAGTACTTC

d_call: TRBD2
v_call: TRBV6-1
clone_size: .
j_call: TRBJ2-5
cdr3_aa: CASSGSGSGETQYF
cdr3_nt: TGTGCCAGCAGTGGTAGCGGGAGTGGAGAGACCCAGTACTTC

d_call: TRBD2
v_call: TRBV9
clone_size: many
j_call: TRBJ2-1
cdr3_aa: CASSVEAGLAYNEQFF
cdr3_nt: TGTGCCAGCAGCGTAGAGGCGGGACTAGCATACAATGAGCAGTTCTTC

d_call: .
v_call: TRBV20-1
clone_size: many
j_call: TRBJ2-7
cdr3_aa: CSARRQGFEQYF
cdr3_nt: TGCAGTGCTAGAAGGCAGGGTTTTGAGCAGTACTTC

d_call: .
v_call: TRBV5-1
clone_size: many
j_call: TRBJ1-2
cdr3_aa: CASRAAERYLYGYTF
cdr3_nt: TGCGCCAGCAGGGCGGCAGAACGGTACCTCTATGGCTACACCTTC

d_call: .
v_call: TRBV19
clone_size: many
j_call: TRBJ2-7
cdr3_aa: CASSIWRDSYEQYF
cdr3_nt: TGTGCCAGTAGTATCTGGCGGGATTCCTACGAGCAGTACTTC

d_call: TRBD2
v_call: TRBV6-1
clone_size: few
j_call: TRBJ2-7
cdr3_aa: CASTPLAPGGGEQYF
cdr3_nt: TGTGCCAGCACCCCTTTGGCGCCGGGCGGGGGCGAGCAGTACTTC

d_call: .
v_call: TRBV6-2/TRBV6-3
clone_size: many
j_call: TRBJ1-1
cdr3_aa: CASNQGMTEAFF
cdr3_nt: TGTGCCAGCAATCAGGGCATGACTGAAGCTTTCTTT

d_call: .
v_call: TRBV6-6
clone_size: few
j_call: TRBJ1-4
cdr3_aa: CASSYRATVGSEKLFF
cdr3_nt: TGTGCCAGCAGTTATCGGGCGACAGTGGGGAGTGAAAAACTGTTTTTT

d_call: TRBD1
v_call: TRBV20-1
clone_size: many
j_call: TRBJ2-7
cdr3_aa: CSAQAQARGREQYF
cdr3_nt: TGCAGTGCCCAAGCCCAGGCCAGGGGGCGTGAGCAGTACTTC

d_call: .
v_call: TRBV6-2/TRBV6-3
clone_size: many
j_call: TRBJ1-5
cdr3_aa: CASSYAENQPQHF
cdr3_nt: TGTGCCAGCAGTTATGCAGAAAATCAGCCCCAGCATTTT

d_call: .
v_call: TRBV20-1
clone_size: many
j_call: TRBJ2-4
cdr3_aa: CSARDNPGNIQYF
cdr3_nt: TGCAGTGCTAGAGATAATCCAGGAAACATTCAGTACTTC

d_call: TRBD1
v_call: TRBV28
clone_size: .
j_call: TRBJ1-6
cdr3_aa: CSSSLGDRGFGSPLHF
cdr3_nt: TGTTCCAGCAGTTTAGGGGACAGGGGATTTGGTTCACCCCTCCACTTT

d_call: .
v_call: TRBV28
clone_size: .
j_call: TRBJ2-3
cdr3_aa: CASYPPGARTDTQYF
cdr3_nt: TGTGCCAGCTACCCTCCGGGGGCTAGGACAGATACGCAGTATTTT

d_call: TRBD1
v_call: TRBV3-1
clone_size: many
j_call: TRBJ2-1
cdr3_aa: CASSPNNRDRVSFF
cdr3_nt: TGTGCCAGCAGCCCCAACAATCGGGACAGGGTATCGTTCTTC

d_call: .
v_call: TRBV5-1
clone_size: many
j_call: TRBJ1-4
cdr3_aa: CATRGTTATNEKLFF
cdr3_nt: TGCGCCACCCGGGGGACGACTGCAACTAATGAAAAACTGTTTTTT

d_call: .
v_call: TRBV19
clone_size: many
j_call: TRBJ1-1
cdr3_aa: CASSPQGSNTEAFF
cdr3_nt: TGTGCCAGTAGCCCACAGGGCTCGAACACTGAAGCTTTCTTT